The 15 T cell receptor beta chains below were found in one sample sequenced in a study of T cells after yellow fever vaccination. TCRdb redid the calling of the 5' RACE reads with MiXCR, one entry per CDR3 protein. The sample has just under 600,000 distinct CDR3 sequences, less than 15% seen once. Specimen: PBMCs, collected on the day of the yellow fever booster vaccination. The receptors were sampled from a man aged 25 to 40 who received the YFV17D yellow fever vaccine.

In DNA form, the CDR3 reads TGTGCCTGGAGTGTAAGATTGACTAGCGCTGCCCTCATAGGCTACAATGAGCAGTTCTTC. This encodes CAWSVRLTSAALIGYNEQFF. The chain has TRBV30 and TRBJ2-1, with 8 bases identical to TRBD2. CDR1 GTSNPN and CDR2 SVGIG come from the germline V gene (reference sequence). V dropped 0 bases and J dropped 3; count of bases not matched to a gene: 19. The CDR3 is 20 amino acids.

The V call is TRBV5-1, the J call TRBJ2-1; D unresolved. The germline V gene has CDR1 SGHRS and CDR2 YFSETQ. The CDR3 is 15 residues long. V shed 7 bases and J shed 0 bases, with 14 bases lying between them. This chain's CDR3 is CASAMEPFSYNEQFF. The CDR3, as DNA: TGCGCCAGCGCCATGGAGCCCTTCTCCTACAATGAGCAGTTCTTC.

The chain employs TRBV27 and TRBJ2-2, with a possible D match to TRBD2 (5 bases). From germline, CDR1 is MNHEY and CDR2 SMNVEV (reference sequence). The CDR3 totals 15 residues. V gave up 3 bases and J gave up 0 bases, with 8 bases separating them. CDR3 sequence reads: CASSFGVPNTGELFF. The DNA for the CDR3 is TGTGCCAGCAGTTTCGGGGTCCCGAACACCGGGGAGCTGTTTTTT.

This clonotype occurred a few times. The V gene is TRBV21-1, the J gene TRBJ2-4; the table's D call TRBD1 went unverified against the DNA. TRBV21-1 is annotated as a pseudogene. The CDR3 totals 17 residues. Here the CDR3 reads CASSSPDRVKDKNIQYF. In DNA, the CDR3 is TGTGCCAGCAGCTCCCCGGACCGGGTGAAGGACAAAAACATTCAGTACTTC.

The chain combines TRBV3-1 with TRBJ1-1, with 7 bases identical to TRBD1. The CDR3 extends over 14 amino acids. CDR1 LGHDT and CDR2 YNNKEL come from the germline V gene (reference sequence). After removal of 2 bases from V and 4 bases from J, the junction contained 4 bases not matched to a gene. CDR3 in DNA: TGTGCCAGCAGCCAACAGGGGGGGACCACTGAAGCTTTCTTT. As protein: CASSQQGGTTEAFF. The variable domain in full, with the rest retrieved from reference TRBV3-1 and TRBJ1-1, is DTAVSQTPKYLVTQMGNDKSIKCEQNLGHDTMYWYKQDSKKFLKIMFSYNNKELIINETVPNRFSPKSPDKAHLNLHINSLELGDSAVYFCASSQQGGTTEAFFGQGTRLTVV.

V and J are TRBV12-3 or TRBV12-4 and TRBJ2-6; 9 positions match TRBD2. J lost 2 bases, V lost 5 bases, and 10 bases had no gene match. The CDR3 extends over 18 amino acids. In DNA, the CDR3 is TGTGCCAGCAGTCATGGACTAGCGAAATTTACTGGGGCCAACGTCCTGACTTTC. Protein product: CASSHGLAKFTGANVLTF.

This clonotype has just a few counts. The V and J genes are TRBV5-1 and TRBJ2-5; 8 nucleotides match TRBD2. The CDR3 sequence is 17 residues long. CDR1 is SGHRS, CDR2 YFSETQ, per germline. V was pared by 2 bases and J by 5 bases, with 14 bases of the junction left unmatched. Here the CDR3 reads CASSFPPGSGRIETQYF. Here the CDR3 DNA reads TGCGCCAGCAGCTTCCCCCCAGGGAGCGGGAGAATTGAGACCCAGTACTTC.

V is TRBV7-8 and J is TRBJ2-5; no clear D gene. Germline V CDR1 and CDR2: SGHVS, FQNEAQ. Trimming removed 1 base from V and 7 bases from J, with 22 bases in between. The CDR3 length is 17 residues. The CDR3 sequence is CASSLVQSALLVGTQYF. CDR3 coding DNA: TGTGCCAGCAGCTTAGTACAGTCCGCGCTCCTGGTGGGGACCCAGTACTTC.

V usage is TRBV7-2 and J usage is TRBJ2-3, with TRBD1 matching 8 bases. The length of the CDR3 is 14 residues. Germline CDR1 is SGHTA and CDR2 is FQGNSA. The ends lost 5 bases at V and 2 bases at J; junction bases unmatched: 3. The CDR3 sequence: CASSRGQVTDTQYF. The DNA of the CDR3 is TGTGCCAGCAGCCGGGGACAGGTCACAGATACGCAGTATTTT.

The genes are TRBV7-2 and TRBJ2-7; D could derive from TRBD1 or TRBD2 (5 bases each). Per germline, CDR1 SGHTA and CDR2 FQGNSA. This CDR3 comprises 17 residues. Deletions cut 2 bases from V and 0 bases from J, with 17 bases between. For the CDR3, the DNA is TGTGCCAGCAGCTTAAGTGGAGGTCGACAGATCTCCTACGAGCAGTACTTC. Protein sequence: CASSLSGGRQISYEQYF.

The chain couples TRBV27 to TRBJ2-6; D unclear. Trimming took off 0 bases at V and 0 bases at J, with 9 bases between the two ends. The CDR3 loop spans 17 amino acids. CDR1 MNHEY and CDR2 SMNVEV come from the germline V gene (reference sequence). The CDR3 DNA reads as TGTGCCAGCAGTTTATCCCCTTATAACTCTGGGGCCAACGTCCTGACTTTC. Encoded protein: CASSLSPYNSGANVLTF. Combining the CDR3 with reference TRBV27 and TRBJ2-6 gives the whole variable domain EAQVTQNPRYLITVTGKKLTVTCSQNMNHEYMSWYRQDPGLGLRQIYYSMNVEVTDKGDVPEGYKVSRKEKRNFPLILESPSPNQTSLYFCASSLSPYNSGANVLTFGAGSRLTVL.

This clonotype came up a few times. The chain joins TRBV20-1 to TRBJ2-7; D uncertain. V was clipped by 3 bases and J by 6 bases, with 12 bases between them. Germline assignment: CDR1 DFQATT and CDR2 SNEGSKA (reference sequence). CDR3 length equals 12 residues. The CDR3 is CSASGLGFEQYF. DNA of the CDR3: TGCAGTGCTAGCGGGCTAGGGTTCGAGCAGTACTTC.

The J gene is TRBJ2-1, the V gene TRBV12-3 or TRBV12-4; 11 nucleotides agree with TRBD2. CDR3 size: 18 residues. The CDR3: CTFWTSGRGGGSYNEQFF. DNA for the CDR3: TGTACCTTCTGGACTAGCGGGCGCGGAGGGGGCTCCTACAATGAGCAGTTCTTC.

V and J are TRBV5-4 and TRBJ2-2, with a weak D call TRBD2 (6 bases). Trimming removed 1 base at V and 6 bases at J, with 19 bases between. Germline CDR1 and CDR2: SGHNT and YYREEE (reference sequence). This CDR3 is built from 17 residues. The CDR3 loop reads CASSLRFLATDAGELFF. In DNA, the CDR3 is TGTGCCAGCAGCTTGCGGTTCCTAGCGACCGACGCCGGGGAGCTGTTTTTT.

The chain joins TRBV20-1 to TRBJ2-7; weak D call: TRBD2 (6 bases). This CDR3 spans 11 amino acids. V gave up 2 bases and J gave up 7 bases, with 9 bases separating them. CDR1 DFQATT and CDR2 SNEGSKA come from the germline V gene (reference sequence). The CDR3 nucleotides are TGCAGTGCTAGAAGTCGGGGGGAGCAGTACTTC. Translation gives CSARSRGEQYF.